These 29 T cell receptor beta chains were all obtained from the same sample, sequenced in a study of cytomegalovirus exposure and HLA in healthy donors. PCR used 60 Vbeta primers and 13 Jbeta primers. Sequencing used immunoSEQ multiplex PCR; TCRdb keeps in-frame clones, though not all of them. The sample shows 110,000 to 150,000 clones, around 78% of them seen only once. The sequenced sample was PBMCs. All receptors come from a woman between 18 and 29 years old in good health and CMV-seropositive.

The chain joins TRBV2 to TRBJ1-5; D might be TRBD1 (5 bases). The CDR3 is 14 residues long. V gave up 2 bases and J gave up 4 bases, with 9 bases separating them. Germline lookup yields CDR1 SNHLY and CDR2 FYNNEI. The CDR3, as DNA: TGTGCCAGCAGTGAACAGGGCGAGAATCAGCCCCAGCATTTT. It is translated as CASSEQGENQPQHF.

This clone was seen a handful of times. This CDR3 reads CASSETRGASNEQFF. CDR3 nucleotide sequence: TGTGCCAGCAGTGAAACGCGGGGGGCCTCGAATGAGCAGTTCTTC. This sequence joins TRBV2 and TRBJ2-1; TRBD2 matches at 8 bases. With 2 bases clipped from V and 7 bases from J, the junction kept 7 bases outside the gene matches. This CDR3 spans 15 amino acids. The germline V gene encodes CDR1 SNHLY and CDR2 FYNNEI.

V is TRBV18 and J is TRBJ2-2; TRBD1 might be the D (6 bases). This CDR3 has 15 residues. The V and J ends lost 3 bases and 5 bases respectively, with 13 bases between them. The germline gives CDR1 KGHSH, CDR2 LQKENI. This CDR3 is CASSPGQLHTGELFF. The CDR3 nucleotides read TGTGCCAGCTCACCGGGACAACTCCATACCGGGGAGCTGTTTTTT.

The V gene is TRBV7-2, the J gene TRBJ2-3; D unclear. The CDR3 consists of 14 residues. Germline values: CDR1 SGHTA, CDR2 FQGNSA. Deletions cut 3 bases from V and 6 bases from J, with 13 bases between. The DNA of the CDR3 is TGTGCCAGCAGCTTCGGCCGACTTGGGGATACGCAGTATTTT. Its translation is CASSFGRLGDTQYF.

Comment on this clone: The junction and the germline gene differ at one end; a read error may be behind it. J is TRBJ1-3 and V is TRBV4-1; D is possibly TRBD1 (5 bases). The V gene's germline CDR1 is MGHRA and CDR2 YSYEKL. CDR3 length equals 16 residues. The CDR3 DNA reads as TGCGCCAGCAGCGAAGATGGGGCAGTCTCTGGAAACACCATATATTTT. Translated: CASSEDGAVSGNTIYF.

As DNA, the CDR3 is TGTGCCAGCAAGCGGCAGGGAGGGACTGGTGAAAAACTGTTTTTT. Translating gives CASKRQGGTGEKLFF. The rearrangement joins TRBV6-1 to TRBJ1-4; D is perhaps TRBD1 (5 bases). The germline V gene has CDR1 MNHNS and CDR2 SASEGT. With 7 bases removed from V and 7 bases from J, the gap between germline ends came to 19 bases. The CDR3 spans 15 residues.

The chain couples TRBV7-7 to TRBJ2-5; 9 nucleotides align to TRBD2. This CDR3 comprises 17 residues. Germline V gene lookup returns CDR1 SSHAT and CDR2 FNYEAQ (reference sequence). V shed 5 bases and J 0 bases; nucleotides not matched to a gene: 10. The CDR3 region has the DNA TGTGCCAGCAGCCCCGGGCTAGCGGGGATGTACCAAGAGACCCAGTACTTC. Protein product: CASSPGLAGMYQETQYF.

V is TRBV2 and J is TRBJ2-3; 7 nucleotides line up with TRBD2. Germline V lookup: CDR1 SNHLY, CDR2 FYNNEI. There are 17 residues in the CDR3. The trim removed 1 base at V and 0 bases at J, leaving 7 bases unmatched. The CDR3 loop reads CASSEDGEGTSTDTQYF. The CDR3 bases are TGTGCCAGCAGTGAAGATGGGGAGGGCACTAGCACAGATACGCAGTATTTT.

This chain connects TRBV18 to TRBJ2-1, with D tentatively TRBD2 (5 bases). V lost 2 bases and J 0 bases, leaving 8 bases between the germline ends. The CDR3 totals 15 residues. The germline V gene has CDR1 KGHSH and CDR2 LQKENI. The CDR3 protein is CASSPVTTSYNEQFF. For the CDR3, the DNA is TGTGCCAGCTCACCAGTGACTACCTCCTACAATGAGCAGTTCTTC.

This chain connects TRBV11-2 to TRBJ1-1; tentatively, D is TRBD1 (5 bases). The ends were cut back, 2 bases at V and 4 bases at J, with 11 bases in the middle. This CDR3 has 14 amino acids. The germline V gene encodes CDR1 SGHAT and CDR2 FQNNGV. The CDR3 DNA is TGTGCCAGCAGCTTAAACCAGGGAGGCACTGAAGCTTTCTTT. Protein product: CASSLNQGGTEAFF.

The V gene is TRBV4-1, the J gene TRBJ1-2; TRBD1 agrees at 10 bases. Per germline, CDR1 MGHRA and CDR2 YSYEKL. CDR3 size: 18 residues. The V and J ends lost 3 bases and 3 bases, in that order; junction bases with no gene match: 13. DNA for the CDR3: TGCGCCAGCAGCCACACAACCTTCGGACAGGGGGTCGACTATGGCTACACCTTC. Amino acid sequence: CASSHTTFGQGVDYGYTF.

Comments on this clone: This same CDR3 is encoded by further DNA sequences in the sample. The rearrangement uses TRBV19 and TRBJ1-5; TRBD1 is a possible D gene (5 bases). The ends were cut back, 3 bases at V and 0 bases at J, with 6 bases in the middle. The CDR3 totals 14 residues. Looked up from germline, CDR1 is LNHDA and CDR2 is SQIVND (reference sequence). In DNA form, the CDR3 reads TGTGCCAGTAGTATCCAGGGTAGCAATCAGCCCCAGCATTTT. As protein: CASSIQGSNQPQHF. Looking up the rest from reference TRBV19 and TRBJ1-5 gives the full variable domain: DGGITQSPKYLFRKEGQNVTLSCEQNLNHDAMYWYRQDPGQGLRLIYYSQIVNDFQKGDIAEGYSVSREKKESFPLTVTSAQKNPTAFYLCASSIQGSNQPQHFGDGTRLSIL.

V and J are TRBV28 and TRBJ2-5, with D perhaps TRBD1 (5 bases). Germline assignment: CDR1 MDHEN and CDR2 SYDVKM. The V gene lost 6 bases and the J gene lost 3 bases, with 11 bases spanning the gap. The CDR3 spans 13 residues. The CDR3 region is CASSQGVEETQYF. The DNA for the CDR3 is TGTGCCAGCAGCCAAGGGGTTGAAGAGACCCAGTACTTC. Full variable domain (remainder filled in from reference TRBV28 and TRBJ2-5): DVKVTQSSRYLVKRTGEKVFLECVQDMDHENMFWYRQDPGLGLRLIYFSYDVKMKEKGDIPEGYSVSREKKERFSLILESASTNQTSMYLCASSQGVEETQYFGPGTRLLVL.

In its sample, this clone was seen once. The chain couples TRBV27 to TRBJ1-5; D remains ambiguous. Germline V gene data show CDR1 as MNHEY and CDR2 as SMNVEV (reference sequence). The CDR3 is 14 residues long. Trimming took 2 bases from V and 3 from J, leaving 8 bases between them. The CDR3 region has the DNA TGTGCCAGCAGTTTAGGGAGGTACAATCAGCCCCAGCATTTT. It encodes CASSLGRYNQPQHF.

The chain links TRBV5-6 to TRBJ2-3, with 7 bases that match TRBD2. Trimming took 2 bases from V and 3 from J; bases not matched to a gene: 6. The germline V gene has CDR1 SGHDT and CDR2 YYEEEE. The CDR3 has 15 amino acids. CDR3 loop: CASSFGLAATDTQYF. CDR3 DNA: TGTGCCAGCAGCTTCGGTCTAGCGGCAACAGATACGCAGTATTTT.

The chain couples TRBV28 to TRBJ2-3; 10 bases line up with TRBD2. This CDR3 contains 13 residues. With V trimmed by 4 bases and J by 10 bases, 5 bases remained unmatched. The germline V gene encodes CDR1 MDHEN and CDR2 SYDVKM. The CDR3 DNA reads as TGTGCCAGCAGTTCCTCTAGCGGGGGTGCGCAGTATTTT. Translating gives CASSSSSGGAQYF.

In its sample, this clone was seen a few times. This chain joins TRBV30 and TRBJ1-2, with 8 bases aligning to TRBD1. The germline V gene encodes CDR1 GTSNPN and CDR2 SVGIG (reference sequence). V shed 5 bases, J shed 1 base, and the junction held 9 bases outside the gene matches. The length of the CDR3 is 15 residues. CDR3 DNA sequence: TGTGCCTGGTCCGGGACAGGAGCCTTTAACTATGGCTACACCTTC. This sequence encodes CAWSGTGAFNYGYTF.

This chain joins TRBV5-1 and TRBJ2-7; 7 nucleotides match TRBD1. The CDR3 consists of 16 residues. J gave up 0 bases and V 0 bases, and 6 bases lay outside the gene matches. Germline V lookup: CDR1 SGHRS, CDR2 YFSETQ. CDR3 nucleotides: TGCGCCAGCAGCTTGGCGATATCAGGGGGCTCCTACGAGCAGTACTTC. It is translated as CASSLAISGGSYEQYF. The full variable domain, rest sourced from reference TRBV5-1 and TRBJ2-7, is KAGVTQTPRYLIKTRGQQVTLSCSPISGHRSVSWYQQTPGQGLQFLFEYFSETQRNKGNFPGRFSGRQFSNSRSEMNVSTLELGDSALYLCASSLAISGGSYEQYFGPGTRLTVT.

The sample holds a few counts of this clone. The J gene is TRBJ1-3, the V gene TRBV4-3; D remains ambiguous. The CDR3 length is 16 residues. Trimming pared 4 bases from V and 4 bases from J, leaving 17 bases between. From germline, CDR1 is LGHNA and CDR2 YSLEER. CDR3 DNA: TGCGCCAGCAGCCCCCGAAGTATGGGAGGGGGAAACACCATATATTTT. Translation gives CASSPRSMGGGNTIYF.

The CDR3 region has the DNA TGTGCCAGTAGTATTTACGCTCCGGGACAGACCACCGGGGAGCTGTTTTTT. It encodes CASSIYAPGQTTGELFF. This chain links TRBV19 with TRBJ2-2; TRBD1 aligns across 7 bases. Looked up from germline, CDR1 is LNHDA and CDR2 is SQIVND (reference sequence). CDR3 size: 17 residues. After removal of 3 bases from V and 4 bases from J, the junction contained 11 bases not matched to a gene.

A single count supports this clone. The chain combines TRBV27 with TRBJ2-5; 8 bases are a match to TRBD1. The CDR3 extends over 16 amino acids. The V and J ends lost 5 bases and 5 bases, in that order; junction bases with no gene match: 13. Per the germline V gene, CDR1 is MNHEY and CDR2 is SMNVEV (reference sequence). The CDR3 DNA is TGTGCCAGCAGTCGCGGATTACAGGGGGTTAGGGAGACCCAGTACTTC. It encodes CASSRGLQGVRETQYF.

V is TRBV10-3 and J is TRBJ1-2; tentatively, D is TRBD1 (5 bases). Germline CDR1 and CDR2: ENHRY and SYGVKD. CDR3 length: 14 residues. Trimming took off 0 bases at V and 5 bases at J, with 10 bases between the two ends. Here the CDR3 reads CAISESPGMYGYTF. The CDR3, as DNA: TGTGCCATCAGTGAGTCGCCAGGGATGTATGGCTACACCTTC.

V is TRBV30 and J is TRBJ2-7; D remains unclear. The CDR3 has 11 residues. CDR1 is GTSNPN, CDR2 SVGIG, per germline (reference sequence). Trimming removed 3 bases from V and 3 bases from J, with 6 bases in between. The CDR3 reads CAWSAYYEQYF. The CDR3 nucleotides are TGTGCCTGGAGCGCCTACTACGAGCAGTACTTC.

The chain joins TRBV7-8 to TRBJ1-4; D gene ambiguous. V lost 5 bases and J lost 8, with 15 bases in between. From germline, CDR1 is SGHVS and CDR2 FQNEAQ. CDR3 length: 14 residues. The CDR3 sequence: CASSPQGRGEKLFF. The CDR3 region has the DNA TGTGCCAGCAGCCCCCAAGGCCGGGGAGAAAAACTGTTTTTT.

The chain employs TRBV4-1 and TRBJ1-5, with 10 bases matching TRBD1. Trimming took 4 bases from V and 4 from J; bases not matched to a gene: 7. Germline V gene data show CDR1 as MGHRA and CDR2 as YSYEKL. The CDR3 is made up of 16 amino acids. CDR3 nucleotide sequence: TGCGCCAGCAGCCCGGCGGACAGGGGGGGTAATCAGCCCCAGCATTTT. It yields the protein CASSPADRGGNQPQHF.

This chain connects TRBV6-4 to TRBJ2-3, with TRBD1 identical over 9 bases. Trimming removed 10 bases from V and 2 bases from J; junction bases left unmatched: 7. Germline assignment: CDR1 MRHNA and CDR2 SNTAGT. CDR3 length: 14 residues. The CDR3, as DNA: TGTGCCACCGCGGACAGGGGCACCACAGATACGCAGTATTTT. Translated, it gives CATADRGTTDTQYF.

Here the CDR3 reads CASRLRGTGGYEQYF. The CDR3 DNA reads as TGTGCCAGCAGGCTAAGGGGGACAGGAGGGTACGAGCAGTACTTC. The rearrangement uses TRBV27 and TRBJ2-7; the match to TRBD1 covers 8 bases. V gave up 6 bases and J gave up 4 bases; unmatched junction bases: 11. The CDR3 is 15 amino acids. Germline assignment: CDR1 MNHEY and CDR2 SMNVEV (reference sequence).

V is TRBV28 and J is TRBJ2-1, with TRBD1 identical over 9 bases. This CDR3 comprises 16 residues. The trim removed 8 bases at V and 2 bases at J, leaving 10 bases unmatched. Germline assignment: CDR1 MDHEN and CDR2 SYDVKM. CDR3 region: CASGYAGTGTYNEQFF. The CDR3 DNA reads TGTGCCAGCGGTTATGCCGGGACAGGGACCTACAATGAGCAGTTCTTC.

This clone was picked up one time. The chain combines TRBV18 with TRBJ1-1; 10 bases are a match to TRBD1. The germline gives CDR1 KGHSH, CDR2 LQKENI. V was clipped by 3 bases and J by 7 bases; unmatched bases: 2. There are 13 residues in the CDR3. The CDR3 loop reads CASSPTGGGEAFF. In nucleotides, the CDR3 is TGTGCCAGCTCACCGACAGGGGGCGGTGAAGCTTTCTTT.